Described below is a single T cell receptor beta chain sequence and its context. Its antigen remains unidentified. It was with 60 Vbeta and 13 Jbeta primers that the PCR ran. Clones were sequenced by immunoSEQ multiplex PCR, and TCRdb holds only the in-frame ones, with some missing. This table has roughly 240,000 clones, around 83% appearing once. These data originate in a study of cytomegalovirus exposure and HLA in healthy donors. The V segment lost 4 bases and the J segment 7 bases; nucleotides outside the gene matches: 12. This CDR3 has 16 residues. Germline CDR1 reads SGHAT; CDR2 reads FQNNGV. Study observations and caveats: In an earlier analysis, in around 590 donors, most V segments appeared productive either ~87% or ~30% of the time. TCR beta chains numbering more than 150 were designated cytomegalovirus-associated.

The sequence was collected from a girl aged 2 to 9 in good health and CMV-seronegative. This chain uses TRBV11-2 with TRBJ2-3, with TRBD2 matching 9 bases. Sequencing was done on a sample of PBMCs. The CDR3: CASSSLLRGGANTQYF. The DNA of the CDR3 is TGTGCCAGCAGCTCCCTCCTGCGGGGGGGCGCAAATACGCAGTATTTT.